This T cell receptor beta chain appears in the sequencing data of a study of cytomegalovirus exposure and HLA in healthy donors. Vbeta (60) and Jbeta (13) primers were used in the PCR. The protocol was immunoSEQ multiplex PCR, while the TCRdb copy is restricted to in-frame clones and leaves out a portion. The sample has about 240,000 clones, around 81% seen once; the top ten hold 7% to 9%. Looked up from germline, CDR1 is MGHDK and CDR2 is SYGVNS. The length of the CDR3 is 13 residues. Between the trimmed V and J ends, which lost 6 bases and 6 bases, there was a span of 14 bases. The specimen was PBMCs. This sequence originates from an older woman in good health and CMV-seropositive. The rearrangement links TRBV25-1 to TRBJ1-2, with D unresolved. The CDR3 coding sequence is TGTGCCAGCAGGGACCCCGGGGAAAATGGCTACACCTTC. Its protein product is CASRDPGENGYTF.